Sequencing of this T cell receptor beta chain was carried out in a study of T cells in Graves' hyperthyroidism and ophthalmopathy. General observations from the study: The blood repertoire included most of the expanded thyroid clonotypes above 0.001. From stable hyperthyroidism, ophthalmopathy was separated by a 13 V-J model. It was a median around 6 months before onset that the model predicted ophthalmopathy.

V lost 5 bases to trimming and J lost 5 bases, with 13 bases between them. This CDR3 has 14 amino acids. This clonotype was counted many times. Its antigen is still unknown. Amplification targeted TCR beta CDR3 regions from RNA transcripts. First-round RT-PCR with HTBI primers amplified the TCR CDR3 region. TCRdb reprocessed the multiplex PCR reads via MiXCR and lists one record per CDR3 protein. The sample includes 450,000 to 700,000 distinct CDR3 sequences, 40% to 55% of them seen just once. This clonotype was obtained from an adult woman with Graves' disease, either hyperthyroidism or ophthalmopathy (not recorded which). The chain employs TRBV12-3 or TRBV12-4 and TRBJ1-5; a weak D match, TRBD1 (5 bases). Sequencing input: peripheral blood or thyroid tissue (not recorded which). The CDR3 reads CASSPRQRHQPQHF. CDR3 coding DNA: TGTGCCAGCAGTCCTCGACAGAGACATCAGCCCCAGCATTTT.